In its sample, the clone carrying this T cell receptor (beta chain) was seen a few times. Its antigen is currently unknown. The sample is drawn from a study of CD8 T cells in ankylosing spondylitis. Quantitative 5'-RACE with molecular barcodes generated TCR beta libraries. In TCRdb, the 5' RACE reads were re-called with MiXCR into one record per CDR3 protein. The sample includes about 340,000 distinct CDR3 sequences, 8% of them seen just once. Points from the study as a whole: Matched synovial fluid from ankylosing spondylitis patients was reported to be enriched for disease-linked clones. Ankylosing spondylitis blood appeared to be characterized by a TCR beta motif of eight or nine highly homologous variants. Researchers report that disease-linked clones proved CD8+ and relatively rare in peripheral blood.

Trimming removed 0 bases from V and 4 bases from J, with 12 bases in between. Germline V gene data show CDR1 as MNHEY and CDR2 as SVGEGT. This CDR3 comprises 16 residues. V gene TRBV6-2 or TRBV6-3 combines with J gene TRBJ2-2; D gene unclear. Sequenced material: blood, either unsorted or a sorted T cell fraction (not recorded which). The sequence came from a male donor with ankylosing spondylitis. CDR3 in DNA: TGTGCCAGCAGTTACTCGACCGTGCCCCGCACCGGGGAGCTGTTTTTT. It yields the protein CASSYSTVPRTGELFF.